This entry concerns a single T cell receptor (beta chain). TCRdb's copy holds only in-frame clones and misses some; the assay was immunoSEQ multiplex PCR. Seen here are 25,000 to 35,000 clones, around 88% observed once, and the top ten hold roughly 28%. This record belongs to a study of blood T cell repertoires in COVID-19. V was clipped by 5 bases and J by 2 bases; unmatched bases: 7. This CDR3 has 15 residues. Germline loops: CDR1 SGDLS, CDR2 YYNGEE. This chain connects TRBV9 to TRBJ2-3; 8 positions match TRBD2. The clonotype originates from a human donor in a cohort sampled during active COVID-19. The sequenced sample consisted of peripheral blood. CDR3 DNA: TGTGCCAGCAGTTTAGCGGGGCGGGACACAGATACGCAGTATTTT. Amino acid sequence: CASSLAGRDTDTQYF.